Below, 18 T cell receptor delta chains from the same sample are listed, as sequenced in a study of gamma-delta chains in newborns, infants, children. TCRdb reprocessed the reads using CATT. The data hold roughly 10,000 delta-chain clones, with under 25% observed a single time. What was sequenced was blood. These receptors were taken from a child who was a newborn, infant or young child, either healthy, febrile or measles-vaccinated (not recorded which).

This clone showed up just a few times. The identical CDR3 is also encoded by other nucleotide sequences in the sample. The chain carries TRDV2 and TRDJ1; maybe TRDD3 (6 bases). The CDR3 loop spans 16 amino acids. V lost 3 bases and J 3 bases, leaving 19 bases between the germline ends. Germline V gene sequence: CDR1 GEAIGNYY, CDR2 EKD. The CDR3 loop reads CACDPLGDTEADKLIF. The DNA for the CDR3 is TGTGCCTGTGACCCACTGGGTGATACGGAGGCCGATAAACTCATCTTT.

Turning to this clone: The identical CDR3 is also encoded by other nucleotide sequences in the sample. CDR3 loop: CACDSLGDLYTDKLIF. Here the CDR3 DNA reads TGTGCCTGTGATTCACTGGGGGACCTGTACACCGATAAACTCATCTTT. The chain joins TRDV2 to TRDJ1, with 9 bases identical to TRDD3. Germline V gives CDR1 GEAIGNYY, CDR2 EKD. V dropped 4 bases and J dropped 0; count of bases not matched to a gene: 8. This CDR3 has 16 residues.

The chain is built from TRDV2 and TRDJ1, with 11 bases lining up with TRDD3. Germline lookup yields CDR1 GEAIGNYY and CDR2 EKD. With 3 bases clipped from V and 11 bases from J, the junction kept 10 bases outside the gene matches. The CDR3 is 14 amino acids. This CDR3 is CACDGLGDNEKLIF. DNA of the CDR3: TGTGCCTGTGACGGACTGGGGGATAACGAAAAGCTCATCTTT.

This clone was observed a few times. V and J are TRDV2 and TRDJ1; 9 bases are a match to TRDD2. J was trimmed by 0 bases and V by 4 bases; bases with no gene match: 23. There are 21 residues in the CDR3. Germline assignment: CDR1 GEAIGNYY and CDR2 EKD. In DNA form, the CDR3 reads TGTGCCTGTGATCAAACGGCCTTCCTACTACCCTCAGGAGATTACACCGATAAACTCATCTTT. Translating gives CACDQTAFLLPSGDYTDKLIF.

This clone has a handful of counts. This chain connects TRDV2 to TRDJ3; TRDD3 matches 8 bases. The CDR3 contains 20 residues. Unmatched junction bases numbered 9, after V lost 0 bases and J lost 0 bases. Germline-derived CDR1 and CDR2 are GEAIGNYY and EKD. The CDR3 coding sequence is TGTGCCTGTGACACCGCGGTACTGGGGGTCCACTCCTGGGACACCCGACAGATGTTTTTC. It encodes CACDTAVLGVHSWDTRQMFF.

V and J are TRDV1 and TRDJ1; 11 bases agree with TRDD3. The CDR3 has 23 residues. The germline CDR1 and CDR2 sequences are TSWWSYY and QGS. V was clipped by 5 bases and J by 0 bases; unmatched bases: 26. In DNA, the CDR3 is TGTGCTCTTGGGTCACGGGGACGACCTTTTAATGGGGGATACGCGTGGTACACCGATAAACTCATCTTT. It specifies CALGSRGRPFNGGYAWYTDKLIF.

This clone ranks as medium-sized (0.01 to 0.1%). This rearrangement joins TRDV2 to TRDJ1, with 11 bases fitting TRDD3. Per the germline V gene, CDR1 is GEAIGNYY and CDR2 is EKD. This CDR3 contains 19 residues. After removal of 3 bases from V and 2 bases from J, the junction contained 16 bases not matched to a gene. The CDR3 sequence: CACDPVVGDTRGATDKLIF. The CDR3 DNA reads TGTGCCTGTGACCCCGTGGTGGGGGATACGCGTGGAGCGACCGATAAACTCATCTTT.

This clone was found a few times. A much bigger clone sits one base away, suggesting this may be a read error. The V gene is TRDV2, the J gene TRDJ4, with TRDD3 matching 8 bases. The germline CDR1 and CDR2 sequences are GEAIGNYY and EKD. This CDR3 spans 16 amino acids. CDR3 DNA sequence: TGTGCCTGTGACGAGGCTGGGGGAACCTTCGGCAGAACCCTGATCTTT. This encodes CACDEAGGTFGRTLIF.

CDR3 loop: CAAAPGSLREKLIF. The CDR3 coding sequence is TGTGCCGCGGCCCCGGGGTCCCTGAGGGAGAAACTCATCTTT. The rearrangement joins TRDV1 to TRDJ1; D is uncertain. Looked up from germline, CDR1 is TSWWSYY and CDR2 is QGS. This CDR3 is built from 14 residues.

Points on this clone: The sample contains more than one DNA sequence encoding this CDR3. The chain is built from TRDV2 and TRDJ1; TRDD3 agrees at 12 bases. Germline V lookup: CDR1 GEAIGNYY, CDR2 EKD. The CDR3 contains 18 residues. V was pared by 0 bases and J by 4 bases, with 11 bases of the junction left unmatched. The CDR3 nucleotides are TGTGCCTGTGACACCCTTTCTGGGGGATACGCGGCCAGCGATAAACTCATCTTT. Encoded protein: CACDTLSGGYAASDKLIF.

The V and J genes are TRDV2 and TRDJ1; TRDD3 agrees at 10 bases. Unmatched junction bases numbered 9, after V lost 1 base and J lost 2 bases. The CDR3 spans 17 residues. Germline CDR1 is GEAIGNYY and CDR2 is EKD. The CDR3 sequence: CACDTLGDSSRTDKLIF. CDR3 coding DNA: TGTGCCTGTGACACTCTGGGGGATAGTTCAAGGACCGATAAACTCATCTTT.

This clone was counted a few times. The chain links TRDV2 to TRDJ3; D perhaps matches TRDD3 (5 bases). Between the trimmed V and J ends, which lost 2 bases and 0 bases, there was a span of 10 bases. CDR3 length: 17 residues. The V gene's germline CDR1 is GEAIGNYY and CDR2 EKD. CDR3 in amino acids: CACDSTGSSWDTRQMFF. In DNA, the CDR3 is TGTGCCTGTGACAGTACTGGTAGCTCCTGGGACACCCGACAGATGTTTTTC.

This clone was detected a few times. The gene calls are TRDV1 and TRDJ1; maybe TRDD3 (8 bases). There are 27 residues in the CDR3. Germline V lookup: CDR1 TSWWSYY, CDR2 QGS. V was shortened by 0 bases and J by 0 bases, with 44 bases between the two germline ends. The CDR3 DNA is TGTGCTCTTGGGGAACTCCGCTGGCCTTCCTCGGTTCGTTTGACGGGGATACCCGTGGGATACACCGATAAACTCATCTTT. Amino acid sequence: CALGELRWPSSVRLTGIPVGYTDKLIF.

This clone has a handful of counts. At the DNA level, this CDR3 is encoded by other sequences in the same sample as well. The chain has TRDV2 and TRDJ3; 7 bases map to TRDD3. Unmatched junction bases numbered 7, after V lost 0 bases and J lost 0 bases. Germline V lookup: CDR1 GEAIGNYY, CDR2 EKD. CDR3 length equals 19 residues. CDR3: CACDTVVGESSWDTRQMFF. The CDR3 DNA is TGTGCCTGTGACACCGTGGTGGGGGAGTCCTCCTGGGACACCCGACAGATGTTTTTC.

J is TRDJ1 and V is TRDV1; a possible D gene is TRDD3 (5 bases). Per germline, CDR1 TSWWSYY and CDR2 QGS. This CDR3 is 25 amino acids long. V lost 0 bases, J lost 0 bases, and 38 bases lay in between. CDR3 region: CALGELGALLHTNGDTPPYTDKLIF. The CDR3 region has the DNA TGTGCTCTTGGGGAACTAGGGGCTCTACTCCATACCAACGGGGACACACCCCCGTACACCGATAAACTCATCTTT.

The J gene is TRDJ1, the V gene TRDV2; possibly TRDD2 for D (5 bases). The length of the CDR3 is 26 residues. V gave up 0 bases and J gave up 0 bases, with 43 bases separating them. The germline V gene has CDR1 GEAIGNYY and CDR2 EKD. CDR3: CACDTVDKGPNPPSPLLLHYTDKLIF. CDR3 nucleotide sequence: TGTGCCTGTGACACCGTCGATAAAGGGCCGAACCCTCCTTCGCCCTTGTTACTCCATTACACCGATAAACTCATCTTT.

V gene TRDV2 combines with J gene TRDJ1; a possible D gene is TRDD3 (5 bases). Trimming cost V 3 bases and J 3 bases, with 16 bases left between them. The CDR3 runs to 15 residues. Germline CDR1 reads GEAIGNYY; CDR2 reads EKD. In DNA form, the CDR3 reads TGTGCCTGTGACCACCTGCGGGGGCGGGCCGATAAACTCATCTTT. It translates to CACDHLRGRADKLIF.

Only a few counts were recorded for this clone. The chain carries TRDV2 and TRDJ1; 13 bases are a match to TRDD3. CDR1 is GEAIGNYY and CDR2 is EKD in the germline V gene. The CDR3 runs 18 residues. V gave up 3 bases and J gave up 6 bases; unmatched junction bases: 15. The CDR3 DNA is TGTGCCTGTGACGCATTACTGGGGGATACGTCCGAAAATAATAAACTCATCTTT. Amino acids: CACDALLGDTSENNKLIF.